The 21 T cell receptor beta chains listed next were all sequenced from one sample in a study of blood T cell repertoires in COVID-19. Sequenced by immunoSEQ multiplex PCR; TCRdb stores in-frame clones only, minus some. The table shows under 250,000 clones, with approximately 83% occurring only once. Sequencing was carried out using PBMCs or T cells enriched from blood (not recorded which). The receptors were gathered from a woman aged 40-49 years who had been exposed to COVID-19.

This chain uses TRBV9 with TRBJ2-3, with 7 bases that match TRBD2. V was clipped by 0 bases and J by 0 bases; unmatched bases: 13. This CDR3 comprises 19 residues. Germline V CDR1 and CDR2: SGDLS, YYNGEE. The CDR3 loop reads CASSVASGEAGLSTDTQYF. The CDR3 DNA reads as TGTGCCAGCAGCGTAGCGTCGGGCGAAGCGGGACTCAGCACAGATACGCAGTATTTT.

The chain joins TRBV7-9 to TRBJ2-7, with 10 nucleotides matching TRBD1. Losses at the gene ends were 5 bases for V and 5 bases for J; bases not matched to a gene: 12. The CDR3 loop spans 16 amino acids. Germline V gives CDR1 SEHNR, CDR2 FQNEAQ (reference sequence). The CDR3 region is CASSPTSGTGVHEQYF. CDR3 nucleotides: TGTGCCAGCAGCCCAACTTCCGGGACAGGGGTTCACGAGCAGTACTTC.

This clone was seen just once. The V call is TRBV30, the J call TRBJ1-5, with 7 bases aligning to TRBD1. After removal of 3 bases from V and 3 bases from J, the junction contained 5 bases not matched to a gene. The CDR3 extends over 14 amino acids. CDR1 and CDR2 (germline): GTSNPN, SVGIG (reference sequence). The CDR3 DNA sequence: TGTGCCTGGAGCAAGGGACAGTTCAATCAGCCCCAGCATTTT. Its protein is CAWSKGQFNQPQHF.

This chain uses TRBV3-1 (or the pseudogene TRBV3-2) with TRBJ2-1; 7 positions agree with TRBD2. Germline V gives CDR1 LGHDT, CDR2 YNNKEL (reference sequence). There are 15 residues in the CDR3. The V and J ends lost 1 base and 2 bases, in that order; junction bases with no gene match: 2. The CDR3 bases are TGTGCCAGCAGCCAAGTCGGGACTACCTACAATGAGCAGTTCTTC. It encodes CASSQVGTTYNEQFF.

The chain couples TRBV6-5 to TRBJ2-3; maybe TRBD2 (7 bases). Trimming left V 5 bases short and J 6 bases short, with 18 bases between. Germline V gene sequence: CDR1 MNHEY, CDR2 SVGAGI. CDR3 length: 15 amino acids. The CDR3 DNA sequence: TGTGCCAGCAGTCGCGTTCGGGGGGCGAGGGATACGCAGTATTTT. Amino acid sequence: CASSRVRGARDTQYF.

This clone was seen just once. This sequence joins TRBV4-3 and TRBJ1-6; maybe TRBD1 (6 bases). The length of the CDR3 is 14 residues. Trimming took 8 bases from V and 10 from J, leaving 18 bases between them. Germline-derived CDR1 and CDR2 are LGHNA and YSLEER. As DNA, the CDR3 is TGCGCCAGCTCTTGGGGGGGCGGACGGTCACCCCTCCACTTT. As protein: CASSWGGGRSPLHF.

The V call is TRBV4-3, the J call TRBJ1-3, with D maybe TRBD1 (5 bases). Trimming took off 6 bases at V and 4 bases at J, with 31 bases between the two ends. In germline, CDR1 is LGHNA, CDR2 YSLEER. The CDR3 spans 20 residues. CDR3 sequence reads: CASRPNLGQGGTSPGNTIYF. The CDR3 bases are TGCGCCAGCAGACCCAATCTGGGGCAGGGAGGAACTTCGCCGGGAAACACCATATATTTT.

The gene calls are TRBV3-1 (or the pseudogene TRBV3-2) and TRBJ1-1, with D tentatively TRBD1 (5 bases). The V end lost 5 bases, the J end lost 1 base, and 11 bases lay between the germline ends. Germline CDR1 LGHDT, CDR2 YNNKEL (reference sequence). The CDR3 runs 14 residues. CDR3 sequence (DNA): TGTGCCAGCAGCAACGGACACCAGAACACTGAAGCTTTCTTT. Its translation: CASSNGHQNTEAFF.

The rearrangement joins TRBV29-1 to TRBJ2-7, with 10 bases identical to TRBD2. The V gene's germline CDR1 is SQVTM and CDR2 ANQGSEA. The CDR3 is 15 amino acids. The junction had 5 bases not matched to a gene; V was cut back by 0 bases and J by 3 bases. This CDR3 is CSVEESKRGGYEQYF. CDR3 bases: TGCAGCGTTGAAGAAAGTAAGCGGGGGGGCTACGAGCAGTACTTC.

The chain combines TRBV29-1 with TRBJ1-2, with D possibly matching TRBD1 (5 bases). Germline V gene data show CDR1 as SQVTM and CDR2 as ANQGSEA. V gave up 4 bases and J gave up 4 bases, with 7 bases separating them. CDR3 length: 11 residues. CDR3 sequence: CSVVQGYGYTF. The CDR3 bases are TGCAGCGTTGTGCAGGGCTATGGCTACACCTTC.

Judged by abundance, this clone is medium-sized (0.01 to 0.1%). J is TRBJ2-7 and V is TRBV9; tentative D call: TRBD2 (5 bases). This CDR3 is 13 amino acids long. The germline CDR1 and CDR2 sequences are SGDLS and YYNGEE. V lost 4 bases and J 5 bases, leaving 13 bases between the germline ends. The CDR3 protein is CASSPATSHEQYF. CDR3 coding DNA: TGTGCCAGCAGCCCTGCTACTAGTCACGAGCAGTACTTC.

This chain joins TRBV9 and TRBJ2-6; D remains unclear. Trimming took off 0 bases at V and 0 bases at J, with 4 bases between the two ends. CDR3 length: 15 amino acids. CDR1 and CDR2 from the germline V gene are SGDLS and YYNGEE. The chain's CDR3 is CASSVVGSGANVLTF. The CDR3 bases are TGTGCCAGCAGCGTAGTCGGCTCTGGGGCCAACGTCCTGACTTTC.

V is TRBV12-5 and J is TRBJ2-7; 7 positions agree with TRBD1. Germline V gene data show CDR1 as LGHNT and CDR2 as FRNRAP. The V segment lost 5 bases and the J segment 5 bases; nucleotides outside the gene matches: 21. The CDR3 is 18 amino acids. For the CDR3, the DNA is TGTGCTAGTGGTCCGAGAGCCGACCCCCCGACAGGGTCTCACGAGCAGTACTTC. It translates to CASGPRADPPTGSHEQYF. Complete variable domain (other parts from reference TRBV12-5 and TRBJ2-7): DARVTQTPRHKVTEMGQEVTMRCQPILGHNTVFWYRQTMMQGLELLAYFRNRAPLDDSGMPKDRFSAEMPDATLATLKIQPSEPRDSAVYFCASGPRADPPTGSHEQYFGPGTRLTVT.

This chain joins TRBV12-3 or TRBV12-4 and TRBJ1-2; possibly TRBD1 for D (5 bases). V dropped 6 bases and J dropped 8 bases, with 16 bases sitting between them. The CDR3 has 13 residues. The CDR3 nucleotides are TGTGCCAGCAGCGAGAACAGGCTCCGGGGCTACACCTTC. It codes for CASSENRLRGYTF.

The J gene is TRBJ2-5, the V gene TRBV6-5, with 9 bases that match TRBD2. Germline CDR1 and CDR2: MNHEY and SVGAGI. Trimming at V came to 2 bases and at J to 4 bases, leaving 5 bases not matched to a gene. This CDR3 is 15 amino acids long. This CDR3 reads CASSYRRGGPETQYF. DNA for the CDR3: TGTGCCAGCAGTTACCGGCGGGGGGGCCCAGAGACCCAGTACTTC.

The table lists this clone with a count of one. The chain combines TRBV5-4 with TRBJ2-1; TRBD1 aligns across 8 bases. The J segment lost 5 bases and the V segment lost 2 bases, leaving 9 bases of the junction unmatched. The germline V gene has CDR1 SGHNT and CDR2 YYREEE (reference sequence). This CDR3 has 16 amino acids. In DNA form, the CDR3 reads TGTGCCAGCAGCTTATTGACAGGGGCCCGAAACAATGAGCAGTTCTTC. Residues: CASSLLTGARNNEQFF. The variable domain in full, completed from reference TRBV5-4 and TRBJ2-1, reads ETGVTQSPTHLIKTRGQQVTLRCSSQSGHNTVSWYQQALGQGPQFIFQYYREEENGRGNFPPRFSGLQFPNYSSELNVNALELDDSALYLCASSLLTGARNNEQFFGPGTRLTVL.

V and J are TRBV4-2 and TRBJ1-6; D unresolved. V lost 1 base and J 14 bases, leaving 6 bases between the germline ends. Germline CDR1 reads LGHNA; CDR2 reads YNFKEQ. The CDR3 length is 11 residues. CDR3: CASSQGLALHF. CDR3 sequence (DNA): TGTGCCAGCAGCCAAGGTTTAGCCCTCCACTTT.

V gene TRBV11-3 combines with J gene TRBJ2-1; D not resolved. The length of the CDR3 is 13 residues. Trimming took 2 bases from V and 7 from J, leaving 9 bases between them. Germline V gene lookup returns CDR1 SGHNT and CDR2 YENEEA. CDR3 sequence: CASSLSRFNEQFF. The CDR3, as DNA: TGTGCCAGCAGCTTATCTCGGTTTAATGAGCAGTTCTTC.

The chain joins TRBV4-2 to TRBJ1-1; D uncertain. CDR1 LGHNA and CDR2 YNFKEQ come from the germline V gene. CDR3 length: 16 amino acids. The V and J ends lost 0 bases and 3 bases respectively, with 14 bases between them. In DNA form, the CDR3 reads TGTGCCAGCAGCCAAGATCTGGCGGATACGGACACTGAAGCTTTCTTT. It translates to CASSQDLADTDTEAFF.

This chain uses TRBV6-5 with TRBJ1-1, with TRBD1 identical over 7 bases. Germline V gene sequence: CDR1 MNHEY, CDR2 SVGAGI. The CDR3 is 15 residues long. Trimming at V came to 5 bases and at J to 2 bases, leaving 8 bases not matched to a gene. The CDR3 DNA reads TGTGCCAGCAGTCCACAGGGGATCCCTAACACTGAAGCTTTCTTT. This encodes CASSPQGIPNTEAFF.

DNA of the CDR3: TGTGCCAGCAGCTATTGGACTAGCGGGGGGGATACGCAGTATTTT. Protein sequence: CASSYWTSGGDTQYF. The J gene is TRBJ2-3, the V gene TRBV5-6; 14 bases fit TRBD2. In germline, CDR1 is SGHDT, CDR2 YYEEEE. V lost 3 bases to trimming and J lost 6 bases; unmatched junction nucleotides: 3. This CDR3 has 15 residues.